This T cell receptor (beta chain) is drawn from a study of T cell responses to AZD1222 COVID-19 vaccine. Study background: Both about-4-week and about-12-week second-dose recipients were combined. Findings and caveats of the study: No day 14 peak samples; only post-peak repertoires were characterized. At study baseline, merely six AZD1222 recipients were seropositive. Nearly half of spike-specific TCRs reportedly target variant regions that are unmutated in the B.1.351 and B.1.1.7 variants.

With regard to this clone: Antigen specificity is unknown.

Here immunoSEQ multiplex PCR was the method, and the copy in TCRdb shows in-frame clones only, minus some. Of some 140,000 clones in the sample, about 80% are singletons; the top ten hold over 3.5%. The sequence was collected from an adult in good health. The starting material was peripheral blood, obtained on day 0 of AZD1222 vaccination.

The DNA of the CDR3 is TGTGCCAGCAGTTTGGGGACGCCTGAGGGTTCACCCCTCCACTTT. Translated, it gives CASSLGTPEGSPLHF. The chain employs TRBV28 and TRBJ1-6; D may be TRBD1 (5 bases). The germline gives CDR1 MDHEN, CDR2 SYDVKM. Deletions cut 3 bases from V and 9 bases from J, with 15 bases between. CDR3 length equals 15 residues.